This TCR beta chain came from a study of tumor-infiltrating lymphocytes in glioblastoma multiforme. Study-wide results and caveats: Only one glioblastoma patient had TCR and mutation analysis.

Trimming stripped 3 bases from V and 5 bases from J, with 21 bases between. CDR1 is DFQATT and CDR2 is SNEGSKA in the germline V gene (reference sequence). The CDR3 covers 16 residues. TCR beta libraries were built from RNA through three nested multiplex PCR rounds using modified ARM-PCR. Using its own MiXCR run on the multiplex PCR reads, TCRdb lists one record per CDR3 protein. The sample lists about 9,600 distinct CDR3 sequences, roughly 66% occurring once. As regards this clonotype: Its antigen remains unknown.

The chain uses TRBV20-1 and TRBJ2-3; D is undetermined. Specimen: brain tumor tissue. The TCR originated in a male donor with glioblastoma. The CDR3 region is CSASSERISGIDTQYF. The CDR3 DNA sequence: TGCAGTGCTAGCTCCGAGAGGATTTCGGGCATAGATACGCAGTATTTT.